This T cell receptor beta chain derives from a study of shared clonotypes between healthy human individuals. Whole-study findings and limits: Generation probabilities of non-shared clonotypes were lower (relative to those shared by all four donors).

Regarding this clone: Its antigen is not identified.

Researchers ran the assay at a deep level. When replicate PCRs were run on sorted subsets, they used about 220 ng DNA, some 30,000 T cell genomes. Assay: immunoSEQ multiplex PCR; the TCRdb copy retains only in-frame clones and omits some. The sample consists of roughly 1,600,000 clones, approximately 98.5% of them appearing once. Germline V gives CDR1 LGHNA, CDR2 YNFKEQ. CDR3 length: 17 residues. V trimming: 4 bases; J trimming: 4 bases; junction bases outside the gene matches: 16. Sequencing used naive CD4+ T cells sorted from blood. Subset noted: CD45RA+ positively selected. The rearrangement links TRBV4-2 to TRBJ2-7; 7 bases match TRBD2. The sequence derives from a man aged 25 to 40 in good health. CDR3 region: CASSLGAGVRGDYEQYF. As DNA, the CDR3 is TGTGCCAGCAGCCTCGGGGCGGGAGTTCGTGGTGATTACGAGCAGTACTTC.